Described below is a single TCR beta chain sequence and its context. The data stem from a study of T cell clones after liver transplantation. This CDR3 region has 17 residues. Libraries were prepared by immunoSEQ multiplex PCR; TCRdb keeps only in-frame clonotypes and omits some of them. This table holds 20,000 to 25,000 clones, approximately 84% found once. This rearrangement joins TRBV21-1 to TRBJ1-6. TRBV21-1 is a pseudogene. The sequence was collected from a human patient who received a liver transplant. Some of these T cells may belong to the graft donor. Source: CD8+ T cells from blood, taken 54 months after liver transplant. In DNA form, the CDR3 reads TGTGCCAGCAGACAGCGGCTAGCTATACATCATAATTCACCCCTCCACTTT. As protein: CASRQRLAIHHNSPLHF.